This T cell receptor beta chain was identified during a study of T cells in Graves' hyperthyroidism and ophthalmopathy. Amplified TCR beta CDR3 regions derived from RNA transcripts. First-round RT-PCR of the TCR CDR3 relied on the HTBI primer set. MiXCR was run by TCRdb on the multiplex PCR reads, yielding one entry per CDR3 protein. The repertoire holds 610,000 or so distinct CDR3 sequences, with approximately 44% as singletons. It was uncontrolled infection, other autoimmune disease, pregnancy or lactation that excluded patients. The CDR3 has 16 residues. The V segment lost 7 bases and the J segment 7 bases; nucleotides outside the gene matches: 16. The germline gives CDR1 ENHRY, CDR2 SYGVKD. The table lists this clonotype with a few counts.

The chain links TRBV10-3 to TRBJ2-7, with 10 bases that match TRBD2. Sequenced: peripheral blood or thyroid tissue (not recorded which). The TCR comes from a young woman with Graves' hyperthyroidism. The CDR3 DNA reads TGTGCCATCAATCCTAGCGGGAGTAAGGATTACGATGAGCAGTACTTC. Encoded protein: CAINPSGSKDYDEQYF.